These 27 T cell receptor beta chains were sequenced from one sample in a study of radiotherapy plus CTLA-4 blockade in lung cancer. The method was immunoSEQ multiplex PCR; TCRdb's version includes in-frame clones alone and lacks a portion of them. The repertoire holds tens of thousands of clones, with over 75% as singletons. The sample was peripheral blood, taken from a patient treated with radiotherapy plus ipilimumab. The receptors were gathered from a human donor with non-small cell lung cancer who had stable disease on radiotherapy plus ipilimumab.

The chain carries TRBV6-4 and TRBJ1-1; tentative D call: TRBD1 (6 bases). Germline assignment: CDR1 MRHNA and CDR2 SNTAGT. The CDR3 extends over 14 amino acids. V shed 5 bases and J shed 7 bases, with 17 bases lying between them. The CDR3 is CASSLGGGVGEAFF. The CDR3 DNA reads TGTGCCAGCAGTCTCGGGGGGGGCGTGGGTGAAGCTTTCTTT.

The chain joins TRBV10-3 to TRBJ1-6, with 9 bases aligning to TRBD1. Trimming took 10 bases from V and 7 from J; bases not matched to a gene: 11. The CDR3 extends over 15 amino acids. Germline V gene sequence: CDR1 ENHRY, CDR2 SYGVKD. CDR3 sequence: CATKQTGTGNSPLHF. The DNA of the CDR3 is TGTGCCACCAAGCAAACCGGGACAGGGAATTCACCCCTCCACTTT.

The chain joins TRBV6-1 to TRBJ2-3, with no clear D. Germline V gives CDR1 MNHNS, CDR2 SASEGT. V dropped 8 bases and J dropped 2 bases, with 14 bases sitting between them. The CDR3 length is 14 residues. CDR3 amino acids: CASHDGLLTDTQYF. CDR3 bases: TGTGCCAGCCATGACGGCCTACTCACAGATACGCAGTATTTT.

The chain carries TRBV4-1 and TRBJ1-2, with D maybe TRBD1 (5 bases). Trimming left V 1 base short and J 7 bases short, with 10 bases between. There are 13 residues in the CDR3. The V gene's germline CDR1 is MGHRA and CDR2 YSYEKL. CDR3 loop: CASSQVREGGYTF. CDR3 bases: TGCGCCAGCAGCCAAGTCAGGGAGGGTGGCTACACCTTC.

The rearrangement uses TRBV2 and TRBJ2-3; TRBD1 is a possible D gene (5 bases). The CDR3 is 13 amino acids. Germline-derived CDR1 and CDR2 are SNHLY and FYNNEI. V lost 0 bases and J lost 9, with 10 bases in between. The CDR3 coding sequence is TGTGCCAGCAGTGAAGCGCTTCAGGGAACGCAGTATTTT. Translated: CASSEALQGTQYF.

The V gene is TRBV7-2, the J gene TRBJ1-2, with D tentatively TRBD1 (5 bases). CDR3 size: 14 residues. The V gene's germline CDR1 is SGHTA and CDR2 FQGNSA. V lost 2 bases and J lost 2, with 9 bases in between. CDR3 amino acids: CASSLIGQNYGYTF. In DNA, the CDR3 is TGTGCCAGCAGCTTAATAGGACAAAACTATGGCTACACCTTC.

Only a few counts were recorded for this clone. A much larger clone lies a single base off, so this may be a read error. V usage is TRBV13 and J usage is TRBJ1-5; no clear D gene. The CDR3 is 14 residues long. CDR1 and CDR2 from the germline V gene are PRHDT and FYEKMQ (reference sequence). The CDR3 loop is CASSLGQRVSPLHF. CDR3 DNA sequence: TGTGCCAGCAGCTTAGGGCAAAGGGTAAGTCCCCTGCATTTT.

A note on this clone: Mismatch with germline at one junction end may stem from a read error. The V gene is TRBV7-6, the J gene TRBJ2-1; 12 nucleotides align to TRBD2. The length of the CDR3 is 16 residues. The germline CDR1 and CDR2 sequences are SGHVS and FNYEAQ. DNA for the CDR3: TGTGCCAGCAGCCTAGCTAGCGGGGGGGTAGGCAATGAGCAGTTCTTC. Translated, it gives CASSLASGGVGNEQFF.

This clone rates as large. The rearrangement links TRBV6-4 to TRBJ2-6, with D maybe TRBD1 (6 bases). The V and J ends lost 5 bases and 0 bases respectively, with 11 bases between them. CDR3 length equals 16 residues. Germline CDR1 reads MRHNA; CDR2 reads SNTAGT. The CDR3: CASSLGAFSGANVLTF. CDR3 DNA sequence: TGTGCCAGCAGTCTGGGGGCCTTCTCTGGGGCCAACGTCCTGACTTTC.

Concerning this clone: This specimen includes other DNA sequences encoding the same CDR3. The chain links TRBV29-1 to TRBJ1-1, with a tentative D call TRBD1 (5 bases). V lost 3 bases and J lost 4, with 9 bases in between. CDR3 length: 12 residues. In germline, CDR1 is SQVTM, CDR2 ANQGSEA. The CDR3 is CSVELGATEAFF. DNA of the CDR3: TGCAGCGTTGAGTTAGGGGCCACTGAAGCTTTCTTT.

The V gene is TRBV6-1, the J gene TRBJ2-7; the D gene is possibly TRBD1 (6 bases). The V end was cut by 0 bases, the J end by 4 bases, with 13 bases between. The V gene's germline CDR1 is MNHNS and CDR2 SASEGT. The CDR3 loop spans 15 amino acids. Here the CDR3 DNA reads TGTGCCAGCAGTGAAGCGAGTACAGGGTTGTACGAGCAGTACTTC. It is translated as CASSEASTGLYEQYF.

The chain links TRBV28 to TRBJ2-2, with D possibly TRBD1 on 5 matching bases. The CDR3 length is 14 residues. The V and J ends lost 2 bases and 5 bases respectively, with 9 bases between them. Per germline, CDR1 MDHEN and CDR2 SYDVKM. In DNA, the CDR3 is TGTGCCAGCAGTTTACCCCCAGGGACCGGGGAGCTGTTTTTT. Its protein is CASSLPPGTGELFF.

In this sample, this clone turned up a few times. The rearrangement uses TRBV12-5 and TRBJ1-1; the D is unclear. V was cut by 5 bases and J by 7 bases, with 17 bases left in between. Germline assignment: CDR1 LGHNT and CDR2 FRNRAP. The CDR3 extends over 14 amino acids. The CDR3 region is CASGPDRTGIEAFF. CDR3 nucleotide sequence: TGTGCTAGTGGTCCTGATCGGACCGGGATTGAAGCTTTCTTT.

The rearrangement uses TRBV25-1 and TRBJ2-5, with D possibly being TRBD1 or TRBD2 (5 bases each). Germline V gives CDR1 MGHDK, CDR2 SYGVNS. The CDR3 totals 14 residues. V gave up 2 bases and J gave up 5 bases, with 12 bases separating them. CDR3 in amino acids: CASSETGRLETQYF. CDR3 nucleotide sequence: TGTGCCAGCAGTGAAACGGGGCGGCTCGAGACCCAGTACTTC. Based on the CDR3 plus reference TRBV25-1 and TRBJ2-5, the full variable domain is EADIYQTPRYLVIGTGKKITLECSQTMGHDKMYWYQQDPGMELHLIHYSYGVNSTEKGDLSSESTVSRIRTEHFPLTLESARPSHTSQYLCASSETGRLETQYFGPGTRLLVL.

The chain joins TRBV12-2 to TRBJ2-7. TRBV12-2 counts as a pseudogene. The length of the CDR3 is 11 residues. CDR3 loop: CASRSVYEQYV. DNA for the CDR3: TGTGCAAGTCGCTCTGTCTACGAGCAGTACGTC.

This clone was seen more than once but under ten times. In DNA form, the CDR3 reads TGTGCCAGCAGTTATAAGGGGGCGAATTACGAGCAGTACGTC. Amino acids: CASSYKGANYEQYV. The rearrangement uses TRBV6-6 and TRBJ2-7; 7 bases match TRBD1. This CDR3 contains 14 residues. After removal of 3 bases from V and 4 bases from J, the junction contained 6 bases not matched to a gene. The germline V gene encodes CDR1 MNHNY and CDR2 SVGAGI (reference sequence).

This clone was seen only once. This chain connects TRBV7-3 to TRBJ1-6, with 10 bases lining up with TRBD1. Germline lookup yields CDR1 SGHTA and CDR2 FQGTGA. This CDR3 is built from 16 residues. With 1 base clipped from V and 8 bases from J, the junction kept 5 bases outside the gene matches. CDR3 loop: CASSLNPGTGDSPLHF. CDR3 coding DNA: TGTGCCAGCAGCTTAAATCCCGGGACAGGGGATTCACCCCTCCACTTT. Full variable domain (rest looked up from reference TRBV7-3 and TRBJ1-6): GAGVSQTPSNKVTEKGKYVELRCDPISGHTALYWYRQSLGQGPEFLIYFQGTGAADDSGLPNDRFFAVRPEGSVSTLKIQRTERGDSAVYLCASSLNPGTGDSPLHFGNGTRLTVT.

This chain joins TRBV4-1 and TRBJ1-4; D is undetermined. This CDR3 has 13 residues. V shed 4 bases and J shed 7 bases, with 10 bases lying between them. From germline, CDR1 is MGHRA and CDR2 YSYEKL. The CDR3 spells CASSPRAGEKLFF. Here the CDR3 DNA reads TGCGCCAGCAGCCCCCGGGCGGGTGAAAAACTGTTTTTT.

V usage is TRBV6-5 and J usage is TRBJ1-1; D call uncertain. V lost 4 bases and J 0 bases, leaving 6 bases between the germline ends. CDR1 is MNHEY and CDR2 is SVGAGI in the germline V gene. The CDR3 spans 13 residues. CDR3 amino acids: CASSSTVNTEAFF. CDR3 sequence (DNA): TGTGCCAGCAGTTCCACAGTGAACACTGAAGCTTTCTTT.

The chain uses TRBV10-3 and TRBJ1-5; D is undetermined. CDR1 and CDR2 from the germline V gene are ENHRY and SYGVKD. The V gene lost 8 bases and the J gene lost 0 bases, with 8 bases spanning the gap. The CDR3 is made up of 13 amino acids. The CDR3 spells CAIGKDSNQPQHF. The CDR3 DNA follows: TGTGCCATCGGGAAGGATAGCAATCAGCCCCAGCATTTT.

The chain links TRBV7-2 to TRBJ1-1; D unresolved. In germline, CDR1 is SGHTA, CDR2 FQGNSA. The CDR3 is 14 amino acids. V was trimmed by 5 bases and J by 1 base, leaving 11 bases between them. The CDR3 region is CASSLRLSNTEAFF. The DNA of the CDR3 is TGTGCCAGCAGCCTTCGTTTATCGAACACTGAAGCTTTCTTT.

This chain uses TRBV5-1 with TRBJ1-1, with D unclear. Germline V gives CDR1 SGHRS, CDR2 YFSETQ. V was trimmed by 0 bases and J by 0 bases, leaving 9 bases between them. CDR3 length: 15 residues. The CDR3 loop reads CASSLDTAMNTEAFF. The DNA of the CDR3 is TGCGCCAGCAGCTTGGATACAGCGATGAACACTGAAGCTTTCTTT.

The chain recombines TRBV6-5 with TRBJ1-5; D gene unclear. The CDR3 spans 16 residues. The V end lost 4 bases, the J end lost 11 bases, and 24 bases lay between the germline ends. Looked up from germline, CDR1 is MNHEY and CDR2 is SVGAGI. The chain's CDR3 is CASSSGPDERVKTQHF. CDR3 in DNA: TGTGCCAGCAGTTCGGGCCCCGATGAAAGGGTCAAGACCCAGCATTTT.

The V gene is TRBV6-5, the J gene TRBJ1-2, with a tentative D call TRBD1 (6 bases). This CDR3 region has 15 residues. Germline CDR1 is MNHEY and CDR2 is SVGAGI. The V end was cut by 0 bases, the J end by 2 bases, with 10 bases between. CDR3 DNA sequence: TGTGCCAGCAGTTACTCAGGCAGGGGAAACTATGGCTACACCTTC. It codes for CASSYSGRGNYGYTF.

In nucleotides, the CDR3 is TGTGCCAGCAGTTCATCTCCGGGACGAGGGAATGAAAAACTGTTTTTT. Its protein is CASSSSPGRGNEKLFF. The chain recombines TRBV27 with TRBJ1-4; TRBD1 might be the D (5 bases). CDR3 length equals 16 residues. V lost 4 bases to trimming and J lost 5 bases, with 17 bases between them. The germline V gene encodes CDR1 MNHEY and CDR2 SMNVEV (reference sequence).

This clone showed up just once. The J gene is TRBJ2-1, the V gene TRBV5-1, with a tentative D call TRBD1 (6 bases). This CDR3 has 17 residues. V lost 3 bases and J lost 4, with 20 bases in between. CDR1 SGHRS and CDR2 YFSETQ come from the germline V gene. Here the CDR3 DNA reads TGCGCCAGCAGCTCGAAGACAGGCCAGGGAACTTACAATGAGCAGTTCTTC. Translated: CASSSKTGQGTYNEQFF.

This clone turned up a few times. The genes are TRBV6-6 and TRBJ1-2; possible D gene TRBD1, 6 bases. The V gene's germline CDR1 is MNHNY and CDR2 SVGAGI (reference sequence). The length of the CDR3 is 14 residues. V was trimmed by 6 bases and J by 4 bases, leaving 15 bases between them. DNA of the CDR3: TGTGCCAGCAGCCTCACCCAGGGGTCCTATGGCTACACCTTC. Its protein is CASSLTQGSYGYTF.